This TCR beta chain was identified in a study of control samples from healthy donors and cancer patients. The data were produced by immunoSEQ multiplex PCR, yet TCRdb's version contains in-frame clones alone and is incomplete. The sample comprises about 51,000 clones, over 70% of which are singletons, and 10% rests with the top ten. The V gene's germline CDR1 is SGHDT and CDR2 YYEEEE. This CDR3 is built from 15 residues. J gave up 8 bases and V 3 bases, and 10 bases lay outside the gene matches. The V gene is TRBV5-6, the J gene TRBJ2-1; TRBD2 matches at 8 bases. Sequenced input: blood. The TCR was taken from a man in his 70s in good health. In DNA form, the CDR3 reads TGTGCCAGCAGCTGGAGCGGGAGTGTAGTAGATGAGCAGTTCTTC. Translation: CASSWSGSVVDEQFF.